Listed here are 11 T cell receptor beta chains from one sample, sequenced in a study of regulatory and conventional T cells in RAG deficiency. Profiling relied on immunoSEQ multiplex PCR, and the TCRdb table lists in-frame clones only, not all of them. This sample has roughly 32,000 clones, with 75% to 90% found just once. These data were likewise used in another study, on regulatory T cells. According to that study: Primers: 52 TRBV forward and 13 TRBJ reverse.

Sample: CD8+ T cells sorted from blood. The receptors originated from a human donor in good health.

The CDR3 loop reads CASSDRGGNTEAFF. The CDR3 region has the DNA TGTGCCAGCTCAGACAGGGGAGGCAACACTGAAGCTTTCTTT. This sequence joins TRBV18 and TRBJ1-1; 8 nucleotides match TRBD1. The CDR3 runs 14 residues. V was pared by 5 bases and J by 2 bases, with 4 bases of the junction left unmatched. Germline-derived CDR1 and CDR2 are KGHSH and LQKENI.

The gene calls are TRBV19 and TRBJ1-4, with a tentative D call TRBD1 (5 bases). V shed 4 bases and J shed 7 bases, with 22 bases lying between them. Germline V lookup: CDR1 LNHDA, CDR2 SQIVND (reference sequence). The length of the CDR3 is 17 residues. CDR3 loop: CASSNLRDPLKIEKLFF. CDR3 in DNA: TGTGCCAGTAGTAACTTACGGGACCCCCTGAAAATTGAAAAACTGTTTTTT.

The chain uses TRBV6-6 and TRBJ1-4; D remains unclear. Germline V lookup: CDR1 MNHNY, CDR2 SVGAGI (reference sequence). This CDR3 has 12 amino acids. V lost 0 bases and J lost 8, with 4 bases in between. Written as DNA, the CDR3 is TGTGCCAGCAGTTACTCCGGGGAAAAACTGTTTTTT. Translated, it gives CASSYSGEKLFF.

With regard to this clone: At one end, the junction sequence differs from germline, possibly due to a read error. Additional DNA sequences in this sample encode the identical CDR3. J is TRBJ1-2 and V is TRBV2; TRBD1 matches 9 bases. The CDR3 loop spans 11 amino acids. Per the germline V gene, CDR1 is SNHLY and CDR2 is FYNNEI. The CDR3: CATGQGYGYTF. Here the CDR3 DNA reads TGCGCCACGGGACAGGGCTATGGCTACACCTTC.

This chain's CDR3 is CASSPPTLRYNEQFF. The CDR3 region has the DNA TGCGCCAGCAGCCCCCCGACCCTCCGGTACAATGAGCAGTTCTTC. The chain links TRBV4-1 to TRBJ2-1; D ambiguous. CDR1 is MGHRA, CDR2 YSYEKL, per germline. The V end lost 4 bases, the J end lost 4 bases, and 14 bases lay between the germline ends. CDR3 length equals 15 residues.

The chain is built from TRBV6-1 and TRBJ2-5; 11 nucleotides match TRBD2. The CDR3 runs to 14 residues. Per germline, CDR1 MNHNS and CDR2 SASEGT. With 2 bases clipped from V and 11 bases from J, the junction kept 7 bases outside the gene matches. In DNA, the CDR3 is TGTGCCAGCAGTGAAATGGTACTAGCGGGGGAGCAGTACTTC. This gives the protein CASSEMVLAGEQYF.

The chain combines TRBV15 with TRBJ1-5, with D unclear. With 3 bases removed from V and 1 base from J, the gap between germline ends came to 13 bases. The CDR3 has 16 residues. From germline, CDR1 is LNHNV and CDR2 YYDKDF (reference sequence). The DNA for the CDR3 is TGTGCCACCAGCAGCGGACGGTGGGTGAGCAATCAGCCCCAGCATTTT. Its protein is CATSSGRWVSNQPQHF.

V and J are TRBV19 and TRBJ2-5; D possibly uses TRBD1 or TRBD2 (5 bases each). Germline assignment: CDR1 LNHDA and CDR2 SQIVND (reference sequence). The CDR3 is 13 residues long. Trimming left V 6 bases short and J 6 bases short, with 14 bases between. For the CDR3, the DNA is TGTGCCAGTAGCCCAACGGGGCCGCAGACCCAGTACTTC. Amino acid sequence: CASSPTGPQTQYF.

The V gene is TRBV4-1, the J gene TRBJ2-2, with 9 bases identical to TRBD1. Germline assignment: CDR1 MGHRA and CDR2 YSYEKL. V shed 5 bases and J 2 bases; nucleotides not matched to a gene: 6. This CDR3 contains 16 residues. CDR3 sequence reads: CASSRRGQGNTGELFF. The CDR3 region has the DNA TGCGCCAGCAGCAGGCGGGGACAGGGTAACACCGGGGAGCTGTTTTTT.

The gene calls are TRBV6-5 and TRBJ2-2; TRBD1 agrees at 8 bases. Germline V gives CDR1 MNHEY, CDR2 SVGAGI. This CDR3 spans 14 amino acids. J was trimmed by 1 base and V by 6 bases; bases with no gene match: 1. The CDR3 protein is CASSGQGNTGELFF. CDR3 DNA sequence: TGTGCCAGCAGCGGACAGGGGAACACCGGGGAGCTGTTTTTT.

For the CDR3, the DNA is TGTGCCAGCTCACCCCAGGGAAGCGCGAACACCGGGGAGCTGTTTTTT. Its protein product is CASSPQGSANTGELFF. The J gene is TRBJ2-2, the V gene TRBV18, with a possible D match to TRBD1 (5 bases). Per the germline V gene, CDR1 is KGHSH and CDR2 is LQKENI. This CDR3 has 16 amino acids. V dropped 3 bases and J dropped 0 bases, with 11 bases sitting between them.